This passage covers 13 T cell receptor beta chains from one sample sequenced in a study of ipilimumab plus nivolumab after autologous stem cell transplantation. Generated by immunoSEQ multiplex PCR, the TCRdb table keeps only in-frame clones and is missing some. The sample shows some 9,800 clones, about 70% of them seen only once. The input for sequencing was PBMCs, taken in a trial of ipilimumab plus nivolumab as post-transplant consolidation. Receptors originate from a female donor with multiple myeloma.

CDR3 bases: TGTGCCTGGAGAGGGCATTATAATTCACCCCTCCACTTT. Its protein is CAWRGHYNSPLHF. This chain links TRBV30 with TRBJ1-6; D unresolved. The CDR3 covers 13 residues. V lost 3 bases to trimming and J lost 4 bases, with 7 bases between them. In germline, CDR1 is GTSNPN, CDR2 SVGIG (reference sequence).

This clone was detected only a few times. CDR3 nucleotide sequence: TGTGCCAGCAGTTTCTTAGGACCGATGCGCTCTGGAAACACCATATATTTT. It codes for CASSFLGPMRSGNTIYF. The genes are TRBV28 and TRBJ1-3; no clear D gene. CDR3 length equals 17 residues. From germline, CDR1 is MDHEN and CDR2 SYDVKM. Trimming took off 3 bases at V and 0 bases at J, with 15 bases between the two ends. The entire variable domain, with the rest obtained from reference TRBV28 and TRBJ1-3, is as follows: DVKVTQSSRYLVKRTGEKVFLECVQDMDHENMFWYRQDPGLGLRLIYFSYDVKMKEKGDIPEGYSVSREKKERFSLILESASTNQTSMYLCASSFLGPMRSGNTIYFGEGSWLTVV.

This clone qualifies as large. In the same sample, other DNA sequences code for this CDR3. This chain joins TRBV20-1 and TRBJ1-1; D gene uncertain. The germline V gene has CDR1 DFQATT and CDR2 SNEGSKA (reference sequence). Trimming stripped 6 bases from V and 2 bases from J, with 7 bases between. The CDR3 is 11 amino acids. CDR3: CSALLNTEAFF. For the CDR3, the DNA is TGCAGTGCCCTCTTAAACACTGAAGCTTTCTTT.

The rearrangement joins TRBV29-1 to TRBJ2-7; a possible D gene is TRBD2 (6 bases). V gave up 3 bases and J gave up 5 bases, with 17 bases separating them. The CDR3 extends over 14 amino acids. Germline V gene sequence: CDR1 SQVTM, CDR2 ANQGSEA. CDR3 coding DNA: TGCAGCGTTGACGGGGCTTTCGGGGGAAACGAGCAGTACTTC. Translating gives CSVDGAFGGNEQYF.

This clone has a handful of counts. Additional DNA sequences in this sample encode the identical CDR3. The chain carries TRBV7-2 and TRBJ2-7; TRBD1 aligns across 7 bases. The trim removed 5 bases at V and 1 base at J, leaving 5 bases unmatched. Germline lookup yields CDR1 SGHTA and CDR2 FQGNSA. CDR3 length: 14 amino acids. The CDR3 sequence: CASSPQGVSYEQYF. Here the CDR3 DNA reads TGTGCCAGCAGCCCTCAGGGGGTGTCCTACGAGCAGTACTTC.

By share of the sample, this clone is medium-sized. The V gene is TRBV14, the J gene TRBJ2-7; 12 nucleotides align to TRBD2. The CDR3 is 15 amino acids. Per germline, CDR1 SGHDN and CDR2 FVKESK. With 1 base clipped from V and 7 bases from J, the junction kept 5 bases outside the gene matches. CDR3 sequence reads: CASSQGLAGVWEQYF. CDR3 bases: TGTGCCAGCAGCCAAGGACTAGCGGGAGTGTGGGAGCAGTACTTC.

The CDR3 region is CASSLDRRGTEAFF. The CDR3 DNA reads TGTGCCAGCAGCTTGGACAGGAGGGGCACTGAAGCTTTCTTT. The V gene is TRBV7-2, the J gene TRBJ1-1; 7 nucleotides line up with TRBD1. Germline CDR1 is SGHTA and CDR2 is FQGNSA. The CDR3 has 14 amino acids. J gave up 4 bases and V 3 bases, and 5 bases lay outside the gene matches.

The CDR3 reads CASTTDETLGSYEQYF. The CDR3 DNA reads TGCGCCAGCACCACGGACGAGACTTTGGGCTCCTACGAGCAGTACTTC. The rearrangement uses TRBV5-1 and TRBJ2-7; D gene unclear. Germline CDR1 reads SGHRS; CDR2 reads YFSETQ. The CDR3 extends over 16 amino acids. V gave up 6 bases and J gave up 0 bases, with 19 bases separating them.

The chain carries TRBV11-2 and TRBJ1-5; D ambiguous. The germline gives CDR1 SGHAT, CDR2 FQNNGV. V was shortened by 0 bases and J by 7 bases, with 4 bases between the two germline ends. This CDR3 comprises 12 residues. As DNA, the CDR3 is TGTGCCAGCAGCTTAGAAAGGCAGCCCCAGCATTTT. It specifies CASSLERQPQHF.

J is TRBJ1-4 and V is TRBV29-1; TRBD1 is a possible D gene (5 bases). The CDR3 runs to 13 residues. The germline V gene encodes CDR1 SQVTM and CDR2 ANQGSEA. The ends were cut back, 0 bases at V and 6 bases at J, with 8 bases in the middle. The CDR3 region is CSVEEDTYEKLFF. CDR3 DNA: TGCAGCGTTGAAGAGGACACCTATGAAAAACTGTTTTTT.

The chain uses TRBV7-2 and TRBJ2-3; D unresolved. Germline CDR1 and CDR2: SGHTA and FQGNSA. This CDR3 region has 11 residues. Deletions cut 4 bases from V and 6 bases from J, with 5 bases between. The CDR3 coding sequence is TGTGCCAGCAGCTCATCTGATACGCAGTATTTT. It is translated as CASSSSDTQYF.

This clone was counted a single time. The genes are TRBV5-4 and TRBJ2-5; 14 bases are a match to TRBD2. Germline V gives CDR1 SGHNT, CDR2 YYREEE (reference sequence). This CDR3 contains 16 residues. Unmatched junction bases numbered 7, after V lost 4 bases and J lost 5 bases. CDR3 sequence: CASSPGTSGSWETQYF. CDR3 sequence (DNA): TGTGCCAGCAGCCCCGGGACTAGCGGGAGCTGGGAGACCCAGTACTTC. The full variable domain, rest sourced from reference TRBV5-4 and TRBJ2-5, is ETGVTQSPTHLIKTRGQQVTLRCSSQSGHNTVSWYQQALGQGPQFIFQYYREEENGRGNFPPRFSGLQFPNYSSELNVNALELDDSALYLCASSPGTSGSWETQYFGPGTRLLVL.

The chain is built from TRBV6-1 and TRBJ1-2; TRBD1 agrees at 7 bases. Looked up from germline, CDR1 is MNHNS and CDR2 is SASEGT. The J segment lost 0 bases and the V segment lost 0 bases, leaving 10 bases of the junction unmatched. The CDR3 contains 18 residues. CDR3 residues: CASSEAGGTVGANYGYTF. In DNA, the CDR3 is TGTGCCAGCAGTGAAGCGGGCGGGACAGTAGGGGCTAACTATGGCTACACCTTC.